These 24 T cell receptor beta chains came from one sample sequenced in a study of shared clonotypes between healthy human individuals. Clones were sequenced by immunoSEQ multiplex PCR, and TCRdb holds only the in-frame ones, with some missing. The data show 550,000 to 850,000 clones, approximately 77% seen once. The sample was memory CD4+ T cells sorted from blood. The subset denotes: CD45RA-negative fraction. The receptors were gathered from a woman in her twenties or thirties in good health.

The J gene is TRBJ1-1, the V gene TRBV5-1; 7 bases are a match to TRBD1. CDR1 and CDR2 (germline): SGHRS, YFSETQ. The CDR3 has 15 residues. V lost 4 bases to trimming and J lost 5 bases; unmatched junction nucleotides: 11. The CDR3 loop is CASSPGTATGTEAFF. The CDR3, as DNA: TGCGCCAGCAGCCCAGGGACAGCGACCGGGACTGAAGCTTTCTTT.

V gene TRBV5-4 combines with J gene TRBJ2-7; 8 bases are shared with TRBD2. With V trimmed by 4 bases and J by 5 bases, 8 bases remained unmatched. The CDR3 is made up of 14 amino acids. Germline lookup yields CDR1 SGHNT and CDR2 YYREEE (reference sequence). The CDR3 region is CASSQSSGINEQYF. The CDR3, as DNA: TGTGCCAGCAGCCAAAGTAGCGGGATAAACGAGCAGTACTTC. Using reference TRBV5-4 and TRBJ2-7 for the parts outside the CDR3, the full variable domain is ETGVTQSPTHLIKTRGQQVTLRCSSQSGHNTVSWYQQALGQGPQFIFQYYREEENGRGNFPPRFSGLQFPNYSSELNVNALELDDSALYLCASSQSSGINEQYFGPGTRLTVT.

This chain uses TRBV10-1 with TRBJ1-5; D is ambiguous. The CDR3 spans 13 residues. CDR1 and CDR2 (germline): WNHNN, SYGVQD (reference sequence). The ends were cut back, 3 bases at V and 5 bases at J, with 8 bases in the middle. CDR3 sequence reads: CASSEQPHQPQHF. As DNA, the CDR3 is TGCGCCAGCAGTGAACAGCCCCATCAGCCCCAGCATTTT.

This chain connects TRBV4-1 to TRBJ1-4; D might be TRBD1 (5 bases). CDR1 is MGHRA, CDR2 YSYEKL, per germline. V gave up 1 base and J gave up 4 bases, with 16 bases separating them. The CDR3 totals 17 residues. The CDR3 DNA reads TGCGCCAGCAGCCAAGCGACGGGGGGAAATTATAATGAAAAACTGTTTTTT. It specifies CASSQATGGNYNEKLFF.

The CDR3 here is CASSLFGQGSTGELFF. CDR3 in DNA: TGCGCCAGCAGCTTGTTTGGACAGGGATCGACCGGGGAGCTGTTTTTT. V usage is TRBV5-1 and J usage is TRBJ2-2; 8 bases map to TRBD1. The CDR3 has 16 amino acids. The germline V gene has CDR1 SGHRS and CDR2 YFSETQ. V lost 1 base and J lost 5; bases outside the gene matches: 7.

This clone was recorded a few times. This CDR3 reads CASRRGAAGELFF. The CDR3 bases are TGTGCCAGCAGGCGGGGGGCGGCCGGGGAGCTGTTTTTT. The rearrangement uses TRBV11-2 and TRBJ2-2; the match to TRBD2 covers 8 bases. V lost 6 bases and J lost 6; bases outside the gene matches: 3. The germline V gene has CDR1 SGHAT and CDR2 FQNNGV. The CDR3 extends over 13 amino acids.

This clone came up many times. This chain connects TRBV7-3 to TRBJ1-1; D gene uncertain. V was pared by 0 bases and J by 8 bases, with 10 bases between. The CDR3 has 13 residues. CDR1 is SGHTA and CDR2 is FQGTGA in the germline V gene. The CDR3 sequence: CASSLTPEGEAFF. The CDR3 bases are TGTGCCAGCAGCTTAACCCCTGAAGGGGAAGCTTTCTTT.

The chain carries TRBV28 and TRBJ1-2; D is uncertain. Germline CDR1 is MDHEN and CDR2 is SYDVKM. The CDR3 has 13 amino acids. V gave up 3 bases and J gave up 5 bases, with 10 bases separating them. The CDR3 here is CASSFSGRYGYTF. The CDR3 coding sequence is TGTGCCAGCAGTTTTTCCGGACGGTATGGCTACACCTTC.

The rearrangement links TRBV4-2 to TRBJ2-6; the D gene is possibly TRBD1 (5 bases). The length of the CDR3 is 17 residues. Germline V gene sequence: CDR1 LGHNA, CDR2 YNFKEQ. V gave up 2 bases and J gave up 1 base, with 12 bases separating them. The CDR3 sequence: CASSQSSQGSGANVLTF. The CDR3 DNA reads as TGTGCCAGCAGCCAATCGTCCCAGGGTTCTGGGGCCAACGTCCTGACTTTC.

The chain is built from TRBV27 and TRBJ1-1; D is unresolved. V gave up 0 bases and J gave up 0 bases, with 8 bases separating them. Germline V gene data show CDR1 as MNHEY and CDR2 as SMNVEV (reference sequence). This CDR3 has 15 amino acids. CDR3 sequence reads: CASSLSLQMNTEAFF. The CDR3 region has the DNA TGTGCCAGCAGTTTATCGCTCCAGATGAACACTGAAGCTTTCTTT.

The chain combines TRBV27 with TRBJ2-3; TRBD2 matches 8 bases. The CDR3 loop spans 16 amino acids. Germline trimming cut 5 bases from V and 1 base from J; bases unmatched to any gene: 8. Germline lookup yields CDR1 MNHEY and CDR2 SMNVEV (reference sequence). In DNA, the CDR3 is TGTGCCAGCAGTCTTCGTCCGGGACTAGGCACAGATACGCAGTATTTT. Its translation: CASSLRPGLGTDTQYF.

This clone showed up just a few times. CDR3 protein: CATSVGLAETDTQYF. The CDR3 coding sequence is TGTGCCACCAGCGTGGGCCTAGCGGAGACAGATACGCAGTATTTT. The V and J genes are TRBV15 and TRBJ2-3; 7 nucleotides line up with TRBD2. The CDR3 is 15 amino acids. The trim removed 5 bases at V and 3 bases at J, leaving 8 bases unmatched. Per the germline V gene, CDR1 is LNHNV and CDR2 is YYDKDF (reference sequence).

The V and J genes are TRBV18 and TRBJ2-2; D unclear. This CDR3 region has 13 residues. Trimming cost V 8 bases and J 4 bases, with 11 bases left between them. The V gene's germline CDR1 is KGHSH and CDR2 LQKENI. CDR3 sequence (DNA): TGTGCCAGCCCGAGCCCCCTCACCGGGGAGCTGTTTTTT. It encodes CASPSPLTGELFF.

This sequence joins TRBV19 and TRBJ2-1; no firm D call. The V end lost 8 bases, the J end lost 8 bases, and 13 bases lay between the germline ends. CDR1 is LNHDA and CDR2 is SQIVND in the germline V gene (reference sequence). The CDR3 is 12 residues long. As DNA, the CDR3 is TGTGCCAGTGGTGATCAAGGCGATGAGCAGTTCTTC. Translated: CASGDQGDEQFF. Full variable domain (outside the CDR3, taken from reference TRBV19 and TRBJ2-1): DGGITQSPKYLFRKEGQNVTLSCEQNLNHDAMYWYRQDPGQGLRLIYYSQIVNDFQKGDIAEGYSVSREKKESFPLTVTSAQKNPTAFYLCASGDQGDEQFFGPGTRLTVL.

For the CDR3, the DNA is TGTGCCAGCAGCGTAGCCCGGGGCACAGATACGCAGTATTTT. Translated, it gives CASSVARGTDTQYF. This chain connects TRBV9 to TRBJ2-3; D is uncertain. V shed 0 bases and J shed 1 base, with 6 bases lying between them. This CDR3 spans 14 amino acids. CDR1 is SGDLS, CDR2 YYNGEE, per germline.

The rearrangement joins TRBV4-2 to TRBJ2-7; 8 bases are shared with TRBD2. V gave up 3 bases and J gave up 4 bases; unmatched junction bases: 8. This CDR3 contains 15 residues. Germline V gene lookup returns CDR1 LGHNA and CDR2 YNFKEQ. The CDR3 DNA reads TGTGCCAGCAGCCAGTCGCCGACTAGCGAGTACGAGCAGTACTTC. It codes for CASSQSPTSEYEQYF.

For the CDR3, the DNA is TGTGCCAGCAGCCACCCCAATAACCGGGATACGCAGTATTTT. Its translation: CASSHPNNRDTQYF. The chain is built from TRBV16 and TRBJ2-3; D uncertain. CDR1 is KGHSY and CDR2 is FQNENV in the germline V gene. CDR3 length: 14 residues. Trimming removed 3 bases at V and 6 bases at J, with 13 bases between.

J is TRBJ2-5 and V is TRBV28, with 8 bases identical to TRBD1. Germline V gene sequence: CDR1 MDHEN, CDR2 SYDVKM. This CDR3 spans 15 amino acids. V was clipped by 3 bases and J by 1 base; unmatched bases: 4. CDR3 in DNA: TGTGCCAGCAGTTTGTCCAGGGGGCCCCAAGAGACCCAGTACTTC. This encodes CASSLSRGPQETQYF.

This clone was recorded a few times. The CDR3 loop reads CASRRRRQVNTEAFF. CDR3 DNA: TGTGCCAGCAGAAGGAGGCGACAGGTGAACACTGAAGCTTTCTTT. The rearrangement uses TRBV28 and TRBJ1-1; tentative D call: TRBD1 (6 bases). The ends were cut back, 6 bases at V and 0 bases at J, with 14 bases in the middle. Germline-derived CDR1 and CDR2 are MDHEN and SYDVKM. The CDR3 consists of 15 residues.

The CDR3 loop is CASSERRGSLSGNTIYF. The CDR3 DNA reads as TGTGCCAGCAGTGAAAGACGGGGTTCGCTGTCTGGAAACACCATATATTTT. This chain connects TRBV6-1 to TRBJ1-3; D call uncertain. The CDR3 is made up of 17 amino acids. Germline-derived CDR1 and CDR2 are MNHNS and SASEGT. V shed 2 bases and J shed 1 base, with 15 bases lying between them.

The chain joins TRBV4-1 to TRBJ2-5; D is ambiguous. There are 15 residues in the CDR3. V was clipped by 0 bases and J by 2 bases, with 10 bases between them. Germline assignment: CDR1 MGHRA and CDR2 YSYEKL. Here the CDR3 DNA reads TGCGCCAGCAGCCAAGAGAGGCGGATACAAGAGACCCAGTACTTC. Protein sequence: CASSQERRIQETQYF.

The gene calls are TRBV9 and TRBJ1-1; TRBD1 aligns across 8 bases. With 4 bases clipped from V and 3 bases from J, the junction kept 11 bases outside the gene matches. The CDR3 is made up of 16 amino acids. Germline-derived CDR1 and CDR2 are SGDLS and YYNGEE. CDR3 protein: CASSFNWTGRHTEAFF. CDR3 bases: TGTGCCAGCAGCTTTAACTGGACAGGGAGGCACACTGAAGCTTTCTTT.

This clone was counted once. The chain couples TRBV6-1 to TRBJ1-5; 7 positions agree with TRBD1. The germline gives CDR1 MNHNS, CDR2 SASEGT. The CDR3 sequence is 13 residues long. After removal of 7 bases from V and 3 bases from J, the junction contained 3 bases not matched to a gene. CDR3 loop: CASTQGPNQPQHF. The CDR3 DNA reads TGTGCCAGCACACAGGGGCCCAATCAGCCCCAGCATTTT.

J is TRBJ1-5 and V is TRBV6-6; no clear D. This CDR3 is 16 amino acids long. Trimming removed 0 bases from V and 1 base from J, with 10 bases in between. Germline CDR1 reads MNHNY; CDR2 reads SVGAGI (reference sequence). In DNA, the CDR3 is TGTGCCAGCAGTTACTCGACCCGGCGGAGCAATCAGCCCCAGCATTTT. Amino acid sequence: CASSYSTRRSNQPQHF.